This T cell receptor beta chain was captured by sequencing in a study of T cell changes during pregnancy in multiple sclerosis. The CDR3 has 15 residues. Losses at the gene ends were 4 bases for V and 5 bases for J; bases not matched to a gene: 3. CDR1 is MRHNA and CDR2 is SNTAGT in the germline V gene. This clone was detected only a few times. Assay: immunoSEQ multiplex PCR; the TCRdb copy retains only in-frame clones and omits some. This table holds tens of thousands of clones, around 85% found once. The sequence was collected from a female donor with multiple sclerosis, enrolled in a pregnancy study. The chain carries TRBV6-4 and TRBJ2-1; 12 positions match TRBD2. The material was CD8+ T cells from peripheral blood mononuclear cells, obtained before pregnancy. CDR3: CASSVGLAGDNEQFF. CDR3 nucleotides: TGTGCCAGCAGTGTGGGACTAGCGGGTGACAATGAGCAGTTCTTC.